Below, 4 T cell receptor beta chains from the same sample are listed, as sequenced in a study of cytomegalovirus exposure and HLA in healthy donors. PCR amplification relied on 60 Vbeta primers (plus 13 Jbeta primers). The table came from immunoSEQ multiplex PCR; TCRdb's copy has only in-frame clones and leaves some out. Of about 160,000 clones in the sample, 70% to 90% were seen once. The sequencing sample was made of PBMCs. The receptors come from a woman younger than 45 in good health and CMV-seropositive.

The chain links TRBV7-6 to TRBJ1-4; D perhaps matches TRBD1 (6 bases). CDR3 length: 16 residues. With 4 bases removed from V and 7 bases from J, the gap between germline ends came to 19 bases. Germline V lookup: CDR1 SGHVS, CDR2 FNYEAQ. DNA for the CDR3: TGTGCCAGCAGCTCAGACGCCCAGGGGATGGGTGAAAAACTGTTTTTT. This sequence encodes CASSSDAQGMGEKLFF.

The chain is built from TRBV28 and TRBJ1-5; 7 positions match TRBD1. J was trimmed by 0 bases and V by 5 bases; bases with no gene match: 4. This CDR3 has 15 residues. Germline loops: CDR1 MDHEN, CDR2 SYDVKM. CDR3 DNA sequence: TGTGCCAGCAGTAAAGGGGGCTCTAGCAATCAGCCCCAGCATTTT. It codes for CASSKGGSSNQPQHF.

This clone was seen once. The chain recombines TRBV4-1 with TRBJ2-1; D gene unclear. V lost 1 base to trimming and J lost 6 bases, with 7 bases between them. CDR1 and CDR2 (germline): MGHRA, YSYEKL. The CDR3 has 13 residues. As DNA, the CDR3 is TGCGCCAGCAGCCAAGGCAACATCAATGAGCAGTTCTTC. Translating gives CASSQGNINEQFF.

The J gene is TRBJ2-3, the V gene TRBV28; D not resolved. Germline CDR1 is MDHEN and CDR2 is SYDVKM. The CDR3 spans 15 residues. V dropped 4 bases and J dropped 1 base, with 12 bases sitting between them. The CDR3: CASSSRSRGTDTQYF. DNA for the CDR3: TGTGCCAGCAGTTCCAGGTCGCGAGGCACAGATACGCAGTATTTT. The full variable domain, in which reference TRBV28 and TRBJ2-3 provide the parts outside the CDR3, is DVKVTQSSRYLVKRTGEKVFLECVQDMDHENMFWYRQDPGLGLRLIYFSYDVKMKEKGDIPEGYSVSREKKERFSLILESASTNQTSMYLCASSSRSRGTDTQYFGPGTRLTVL.